A selection of T cell receptor beta chains follows, all from one sample in a study of vaccination and CD4 T cells after COVID-19. Via MiXCR, TCRdb re-called the PCR reads, giving one row per CDR3 protein. Of approximately 40,000 distinct CDR3 sequences in the sample, under 45% were seen once. Sequencing used CD4+ T cells from blood, obtained about 7 months after SARS-CoV-2 vaccination. These TCRs come from a human donor who had recovered from COVID-19. Both conserved end residues are part of each CDR3. Fields, in order: CDR3 DNA, CDR3 protein, clone size, V gene, D gene, J gene. The D gene is left open where the match is weak. Some rows mark clone size as missing; the rest say once, few, many or name a class of expanded clone.

DNA: TGCAGTGCTAGACCCAGGACTAGCGGGGTGACCTACGAGCAGTACTTC
CDR3: CSARPRTSGVTYEQYF
size: few
V: TRBV20-1
D: TRBD2
J: TRBJ2-7

DNA: TGTGCCAGCAGGGCAATTACAGGGGCCAACTATGGCTACACCTTC
CDR3: CASRAITGANYGYTF
size: few
V: TRBV7-9
D: TRBD1
J: TRBJ1-2

DNA: TGCAGTGCTAGAGACTCGACCTACACAGATACGCAGTATTTT
CDR3: CSARDSTYTDTQYF
size: few
V: TRBV20-1
D: -
J: TRBJ2-3

DNA: TGTGCCAGCAGCTCGGGGGCCACAGATACGCAGTATTTT
CDR3: CASSSGATDTQYF
size: -
V: TRBV7-3
D: -
J: TRBJ2-3

DNA: TGTGCCATCAGGGGGGACAGGGGTACAGATACGCAGTATTTT
CDR3: CAIRGDRGTDTQYF
size: few
V: TRBV10-3
D: TRBD1
J: TRBJ2-3

DNA: TGTGCCAGCAGCTCCCGGACTAGCGGGAGTGTAGATACGCAGTATTTT
CDR3: CASSSRTSGSVDTQYF
size: -
V: TRBV7-6
D: TRBD2
J: TRBJ2-3

DNA: TGTGCCAGCAGCCCTACTAGCGGGAGGGCCACAGATACGCAGTATTTT
CDR3: CASSPTSGRATDTQYF
size: few
V: TRBV7-8
D: TRBD2
J: TRBJ2-3

DNA: TGTGCCAGCAGCTTAGGGGGCATCCCCACAGATACGCAGTATTTT
CDR3: CASSLGGIPTDTQYF
size: few
V: TRBV7-9
D: -
J: TRBJ2-3

DNA: TGCAGTGCTAGAGCCCGGGACTTCCCCGGGGAGCAGTACTTC
CDR3: CSARARDFPGEQYF
size: -
V: TRBV20-1
D: -
J: TRBJ2-7

DNA: TGTGCCAGCAGTTCCGGACTAGCGGGAGTGTCAGATACGCAGTATTTT
CDR3: CASSSGLAGVSDTQYF
size: few
V: TRBV28
D: TRBD2
J: TRBJ2-3

DNA: TGTGCCAGCAGCCCCGGCGGGAGAGCGGTAGATACGCAGTATTTT
CDR3: CASSPGGRAVDTQYF
size: few
V: TRBV6-1
D: TRBD2
J: TRBJ2-3

DNA: TGTGCCAGTAGTGGACGGAACCCCTATGGCTACACCTTC
CDR3: CASSGRNPYGYTF
size: -
V: TRBV19
D: -
J: TRBJ1-2

DNA: TGTGCCAGCAGTTCAGGACAGTTAAATCAGCCCCAGCATTTT
CDR3: CASSSGQLNQPQHF
size: few
V: TRBV27
D: -
J: TRBJ1-5

DNA: TGCAGTGCTAGTTCAATGGCAGGGCTGGGGGAGACCCAGTACTTC
CDR3: CSASSMAGLGETQYF
size: few
V: TRBV20-1
D: -
J: TRBJ2-5

DNA: TGCGCCAGCAGCCAATTTGGCAGGGGGGGGACCCAGTACTTC
CDR3: CASSQFGRGGTQYF
size: -
V: TRBV4-1
D: -
J: TRBJ2-5

DNA: TGTGCCAGCAGCTTAGGCCCTCTAGCGGGCCAAGAGACCCAGTACTTC
CDR3: CASSLGPLAGQETQYF
size: -
V: TRBV7-9
D: TRBD2
J: TRBJ2-5

DNA: TGTGCCAGCAGTCATGGGACAGGGGGCCGGGAGACCCAGTACTTC
CDR3: CASSHGTGGRETQYF
size: -
V: TRBV12-3/TRBV12-4
D: TRBD1
J: TRBJ2-5

DNA: TGTGCCAGCAGCCTACAGGGGGGAAACTATGGCTACACCTTC
CDR3: CASSLQGGNYGYTF
size: few
V: TRBV7-8
D: TRBD1
J: TRBJ1-2

DNA: TGTGCCAACCGGGACATGGTCTCACCCCTCCACTTT
CDR3: CANRDMVSPLHF
size: few
V: TRBV7-2
D: -
J: TRBJ1-6

DNA: TGTGCCAGCAGCCCCTCTGGGGGGACAGGGTTTTACGAGCAGTACTTC
CDR3: CASSPSGGTGFYEQYF
size: -
V: TRBV6-1
D: TRBD1
J: TRBJ2-7

DNA: TGTGCCAGCAGCTTAGCTCCCCGGTCGAACACTGAAGCTTTCTTT
CDR3: CASSLAPRSNTEAFF
size: few
V: TRBV7-2
D: -
J: TRBJ1-1

DNA: TGTGCCACCAGTAAAGGGGGCTTAGGGGACACTGAAGCTTTCTTT
CDR3: CATSKGGLGDTEAFF
size: -
V: TRBV24-1
D: TRBD1
J: TRBJ1-1

DNA: TGTGCCAGCAGCAACCGGGACAGGGGCTACTTC
CDR3: CASSNRDRGYF
size: -
V: TRBV6-2/TRBV6-3
D: TRBD1
J: TRBJ2-7

DNA: TGTGCCAGCAGACGGACTAGCGGCAACAATGAGCAGTTCTTC
CDR3: CASRRTSGNNEQFF
size: -
V: TRBV5-4
D: TRBD2
J: TRBJ2-1

DNA: TGCGCCAGCATCACGAACAGGCAAATCTCCTACAATGAGCAGTTCTTC
CDR3: CASITNRQISYNEQFF
size: -
V: TRBV10-1
D: -
J: TRBJ2-1

DNA: TGCAGTGCGACCAGGGGGGGACAAGAGACCCAGTACTTC
CDR3: CSATRGGQETQYF
size: few
V: TRBV20-1
D: -
J: TRBJ2-5

DNA: TGTGCCAGTAGTATGCCGAGCTCGGGGGACTATGGCTACACCTTC
CDR3: CASSMPSSGDYGYTF
size: -
V: TRBV19
D: -
J: TRBJ1-2

DNA: TGTGCCAGCAGTTACTCGACAGGGAACAATGAGCAGTTCTTC
CDR3: CASSYSTGNNEQFF
size: -
V: TRBV6-5
D: TRBD1
J: TRBJ2-1

DNA: TGCGCCAGCGGTCCGTCGGAGGCCCCTATGGAGACCCAGTACTTC
CDR3: CASGPSEAPMETQYF
size: few
V: TRBV5-1
D: -
J: TRBJ2-5

DNA: TGTGCCAGCAGCCTGGGGAGGTACGAGCAGTACTTC
CDR3: CASSLGRYEQYF
size: -
V: TRBV14
D: -
J: TRBJ2-7

DNA: TGTGCCAGCAGCTCGAGTGGGGACAGCGCCCTCTACGAGCAGTACTTC
CDR3: CASSSSGDSALYEQYF
size: -
V: TRBV9
D: TRBD1
J: TRBJ2-7

DNA: TGCAGTGCTAGCCCCTCCTCCTACGAGCAGTACTTC
CDR3: CSASPSSYEQYF
size: -
V: TRBV20-1
D: -
J: TRBJ2-7

DNA: TGCAGTGCGAGTGTTAGCGGGAGCGAGACCGGGGAGCTGTTTTTT
CDR3: CSASVSGSETGELFF
size: -
V: TRBV20-1
D: TRBD2
J: TRBJ2-2

DNA: TGTGCCAGCAGACGCACTCAAGCCTACCCCTACGAGCAGTACTTC
CDR3: CASRRTQAYPYEQYF
size: -
V: TRBV28
D: -
J: TRBJ2-7

DNA: TGTGCCAGCAGTGAGTCAGGGACCTACGAGCAGTACTTC
CDR3: CASSESGTYEQYF
size: -
V: TRBV28
D: -
J: TRBJ2-7

DNA: TGTGCCAGCAGCTTTGCGGAGGGCCTAGGTATAGATACGCAGTATTTT
CDR3: CASSFAEGLGIDTQYF
size: -
V: TRBV7-6
D: -
J: TRBJ2-3

DNA: TGTGCCAGCAGCTCTTGGACAGACCTTAGCGGGAGGGCCACAGATACGCAGTATTTT
CDR3: CASSSWTDLSGRATDTQYF
size: -
V: TRBV7-9
D: TRBD2
J: TRBJ2-3

DNA: TGCAGTGCTAACAGGGACAGTAATTCACCCCTCCACTTT
CDR3: CSANRDSNSPLHF
size: -
V: TRBV20-1
D: TRBD1
J: TRBJ1-6

DNA: TGCGCCAGCAACACACAGGGGGGACCCTACGAGCAGTACTTC
CDR3: CASNTQGGPYEQYF
size: -
V: TRBV5-1
D: TRBD1
J: TRBJ2-7

DNA: TGTGCCAGCAGCTTAGGAATCAAGAGGCTCAGGGGGTTTAATGGTAGCACAGATACGCAGTATTTT
CDR3: CASSLGIKRLRGFNGSTDTQYF
size: -
V: TRBV7-9
D: TRBD1
J: TRBJ2-3

DNA: TGCAGTGCTAGGGTTGGGGCAAGGAGCTCCTACGAGCAGTACTTC
CDR3: CSARVGARSSYEQYF
size: few
V: TRBV20-1
D: -
J: TRBJ2-7

DNA: TGCAGTGCTAGCTCCCAGACGGAGAATTCACCCCTCCACTTT
CDR3: CSASSQTENSPLHF
size: -
V: TRBV20-1
D: -
J: TRBJ1-6

DNA: TGTGCCAGCATGGGCGGGGGAGAGACCCAGTACTTC
CDR3: CASMGGGETQYF
size: few
V: TRBV2
D: TRBD2
J: TRBJ2-5

DNA: TGTGCCAGCAGCTTGGCTGTGGGACTAGCCGGGCATGAGCAGTTCTTC
CDR3: CASSLAVGLAGHEQFF
size: -
V: TRBV5-6
D: TRBD2
J: TRBJ2-1

DNA: TGCGCCAGCAGCGGGACAGGGACTGAAGAAGCTTTCTTT
CDR3: CASSGTGTEEAFF
size: -
V: TRBV5-1
D: TRBD1
J: TRBJ1-1

DNA: TGTGCCATCAGTGAGAAGAACACTGAAGCTTTCTTT
CDR3: CAISEKNTEAFF
size: -
V: TRBV10-3
D: -
J: TRBJ1-1

DNA: TGTGCCAGCAGTGAAGGTGGGACGGGGAATTCACCCCTCCACTTT
CDR3: CASSEGGTGNSPLHF
size: -
V: TRBV6-4
D: -
J: TRBJ1-6

DNA: TGTGCCAGCAGCCCCCGGGGTAGCGGGAGGGCATCCAATGAGCAGTTCTTC
CDR3: CASSPRGSGRASNEQFF
size: few
V: TRBV7-3
D: TRBD2
J: TRBJ2-1

DNA: TGTGCCAGCAGCTTACTCAGACATTATAACTATGGCTACACCTTC
CDR3: CASSLLRHYNYGYTF
size: -
V: TRBV7-8
D: -
J: TRBJ1-2

DNA: TGTGCCAGCCGGGACATAAAGTCCGGGGAGCTGTTTTTT
CDR3: CASRDIKSGELFF
size: -
V: TRBV2
D: -
J: TRBJ2-2

DNA: TGTGCCAGCAGTTTATATCGTCAGCCCCAGCATTTT
CDR3: CASSLYRQPQHF
size: -
V: TRBV28
D: -
J: TRBJ1-5

DNA: TGTGCCAGCAGTGAACTAGCGGGAGGGCAAACAGATACGCAGTATTTT
CDR3: CASSELAGGQTDTQYF
size: -
V: TRBV6-1
D: TRBD2
J: TRBJ2-3

DNA: TGTGCCACCAGCAGCGAGGACAGCGGGGGGTATAGCAATCAGCCCCAGCATTTT
CDR3: CATSSEDSGGYSNQPQHF
size: few
V: TRBV15
D: -
J: TRBJ1-5

DNA: TGTGCCGATAGCGGACAGAAGTACAATGAGCAGTTCTTC
CDR3: CADSGQKYNEQFF
size: -
V: TRBV2
D: -
J: TRBJ2-1

DNA: TGTGCCAGCAGCTTAATCGGGGGCGAGGGGGAGCAGTACTTC
CDR3: CASSLIGGEGEQYF
size: few
V: TRBV7-3
D: -
J: TRBJ2-7